This record looks at one TCR beta chain sequence and its context. This table comes from immunoSEQ multiplex PCR, and its TCRdb copy is limited to in-frame clones, with some not included. In the table there are about 97,000 clones, about 89% of which are singletons. These data are taken from a study of T cell responses to AZD1222 COVID-19 vaccine. Germline V gene data show CDR1 as SGHTA and CDR2 as FQGTGA. The CDR3 is 14 residues long. V was clipped by 0 bases and J by 1 base, with 6 bases between them. The receptor was isolated from an adult who received the AZD1222 COVID-19 vaccine. The rearrangement links TRBV7-3 to TRBJ1-2; weak D call: TRBD1 (6 bases). The source material was peripheral blood, sampled 28 days after the second AZD1222 dose. This CDR3 is CASSLTGGNYGYTF. The CDR3 coding sequence is TGTGCCAGCAGCTTAACAGGGGGTAACTATGGCTACACCTTC.